Shown below are 22 T cell receptor beta chains from a single sample sequenced in a study of CD8 T cells in Susac syndrome. Random hexamers primed reverse transcription of 0.5 to 1 ug RNA. MiXCR was run by TCRdb on the immunoSEQ multiplex PCR reads, yielding one entry per CDR3 protein. The table has 200,000 to 250,000 distinct CDR3 sequences, approximately 95% seen once. What was sequenced was CD4+ T cells from PBMCs. The receptors stem from a human donor with multiple sclerosis.

V and J are TRBV3-1 and TRBJ2-7; TRBD2 aligns across 8 bases. The ends lost 4 bases at V and 7 bases at J; junction bases unmatched: 9. The length of the CDR3 is 14 residues. Per germline, CDR1 LGHDT and CDR2 YNNKEL (reference sequence). The CDR3: CASSPDGGGWEQYF. CDR3 nucleotides: TGTGCCAGCAGCCCCGACGGGGGGGGCTGGGAGCAGTACTTC.

The chain joins TRBV23-1 to TRBJ2-1; tentatively, D is TRBD1 or TRBD2 (5 bases each). TRBV23-1 is given ORF status, its function remaining uncertain. The germline V and J ends were trimmed by 2 bases and 2 bases, with 22 bases remaining between them. The CDR3 has 19 residues. CDR3 amino acids: CASSQPVIAPGAAYNEQFF. The CDR3 bases are TGCGCCAGCAGTCAACCCGTGATAGCTCCCGGGGCGGCCTACAATGAGCAGTTCTTC.

V usage is TRBV15 and J usage is TRBJ2-1, with TRBD2 matching 9 bases. V was pared by 0 bases and J by 10 bases, with 7 bases of the junction left unmatched. This CDR3 is built from 15 residues. Germline lookup yields CDR1 LNHNV and CDR2 YYDKDF (reference sequence). This chain's CDR3 is CATSRDVAGVSEQFF. CDR3 nucleotide sequence: TGTGCCACCAGCAGAGATGTAGCGGGAGTATCCGAGCAGTTCTTC.

The rearrangement links TRBV5-4 to TRBJ2-3; the D gene is possibly TRBD1 (8 bases). Germline assignment: CDR1 SGHNT and CDR2 YYREEE (reference sequence). The CDR3 runs to 14 residues. Trimming cost V 3 bases and J 5 bases, with 13 bases left between them. CDR3 nucleotides: TGTGCCAGCAGCTCGACAGGGGAGGGAGATACGCAGTATTTT. The encoded protein is CASSSTGEGDTQYF. The full variable domain, rest sourced from reference TRBV5-4 and TRBJ2-3, is ETGVTQSPTHLIKTRGQQVTLRCSSQSGHNTVSWYQQALGQGPQFIFQYYREEENGRGNFPPRFSGLQFPNYSSELNVNALELDDSALYLCASSSTGEGDTQYFGPGTRLTVL.

The DNA for the CDR3 is TGTGCCAGCAGCGCGGTTAGAGGGAACCAAGAGACCCAGTACTTC. It codes for CASSAVRGNQETQYF. This chain uses TRBV7-2 with TRBJ2-5, with D possibly being TRBD2 (5 bases). This CDR3 is 15 amino acids long. Trimming took off 5 bases at V and 0 bases at J, with 13 bases between the two ends. Germline assignment: CDR1 SGHTA and CDR2 FQGNSA.

V usage is TRBV7-2 and J usage is TRBJ2-3; D gene uncertain. Germline CDR1 and CDR2: SGHTA and FQGNSA. V was cut by 0 bases and J by 0 bases, with 7 bases left in between. This CDR3 has 15 amino acids. The CDR3 loop is CASSLATYSTDTQYF. The CDR3 nucleotides read TGTGCCAGCAGCTTAGCCACTTATAGCACAGATACGCAGTATTTT.

The table lists this clonotype with a count of one. The J gene is TRBJ2-5, the V gene TRBV25-1; the match to TRBD2 covers 8 bases. The CDR3 is made up of 16 amino acids. Germline loops: CDR1 MGHDK, CDR2 SYGVNS. The V and J ends lost 6 bases and 1 base, in that order; junction bases with no gene match: 10. The CDR3 protein is CASSDHVAGSQETQYF. CDR3 bases: TGTGCCAGCAGCGACCACGTAGCGGGGAGCCAAGAGACCCAGTACTTC.

The chain carries TRBV11-2 and TRBJ1-1; possible D gene TRBD1, 6 bases. The V gene lost 1 base and the J gene lost 6 bases, with 6 bases spanning the gap. The CDR3 sequence is 12 residues long. Germline CDR1 SGHAT, CDR2 FQNNGV. The CDR3 loop reads CASSLAGAEAFF. CDR3 nucleotide sequence: TGTGCCAGCAGCTTAGCAGGGGCTGAAGCTTTCTTT.

V and J are TRBV30 and TRBJ2-7, with D perhaps matching TRBD1 (6 bases). V lost 0 bases and J 2 bases, leaving 14 bases between the germline ends. There are 15 residues in the CDR3. Germline CDR1 reads GTSNPN; CDR2 reads SVGIG (reference sequence). The DNA of the CDR3 is TGTGCCTGGAGTGTACACGAGGGACACACCTACGAGCAGTACTTC. This sequence encodes CAWSVHEGHTYEQYF. Together with reference TRBV30 and TRBJ2-7, the CDR3 gives the full variable domain: SQTIHQWPATLVQPVGSPLSLECTVEGTSNPNLYWYRQAAGRGLQLLFYSVGIGQISSEVPQNLSASRPQDRQFILSSKKLLLSDSGFYLCAWSVHEGHTYEQYFGPGTRLTVT.

The chain is built from TRBV29-1 and TRBJ1-2; D gene uncertain. Germline assignment: CDR1 SQVTM and CDR2 ANQGSEA. The V and J ends lost 3 bases and 4 bases respectively, with 15 bases between them. The CDR3 extends over 14 amino acids. Here the CDR3 reads CSVDGSLRGYGYTF. The CDR3 DNA reads as TGCAGCGTTGACGGGAGCTTACGGGGCTATGGCTACACCTTC.

The V call is TRBV30, the J call TRBJ1-5; D unresolved. Trimming took 3 bases from V and 2 from J, leaving 5 bases between them. This CDR3 has 12 amino acids. From germline, CDR1 is GTSNPN and CDR2 SVGIG (reference sequence). The DNA of the CDR3 is TGTGCCTGGAGCGGCGGCAATCAGCCCCAGCATTTT. Protein sequence: CAWSGGNQPQHF.

CDR3 nucleotides: TGTGCCAGCAGCCAGCCTTTTGCCCGGGACATCGCCGAGCAGTACTTC. Translating gives CASSQPFARDIAEQYF. The chain combines TRBV3-1 with TRBJ2-7; maybe TRBD1 (6 bases). Germline values: CDR1 LGHDT, CDR2 YNNKEL (reference sequence). Trimming left V 3 bases short and J 6 bases short, with 21 bases between. The CDR3 is 16 amino acids.

This clonotype was picked up one time. The V gene is TRBV20-1, the J gene TRBJ1-1, with D perhaps TRBD1 (6 bases). The CDR3 contains 12 residues. Germline lookup yields CDR1 DFQATT and CDR2 SNEGSKA (reference sequence). Trimming took off 6 bases at V and 3 bases at J, with 11 bases between the two ends. For the CDR3, the DNA is TGCAGTGCAACAGGGTTGTACACTGAAGCTTTCTTT. Amino acid sequence: CSATGLYTEAFF.

The V call is TRBV12-5, the J call TRBJ1-6, with D tentatively TRBD1 (5 bases). This CDR3 spans 15 amino acids. Deletions cut 7 bases from V and 5 bases from J, with 15 bases between. In germline, CDR1 is LGHNT, CDR2 FRNRAP. The CDR3 region has the DNA TGTGCTAGTGTCTTTTGCGCAGGGAATAATTCACCCCTCCACTTT. Residues: CASVFCAGNNSPLHF.

This rearrangement joins TRBV9 to TRBJ2-1; 8 positions agree with TRBD1. V shed 0 bases and J 0 bases; nucleotides not matched to a gene: 8. Germline V lookup: CDR1 SGDLS, CDR2 YYNGEE. The CDR3 totals 18 residues. The CDR3 protein is CASSVETQGASSYNEQFF. The CDR3 coding sequence is TGTGCCAGCAGCGTAGAAACCCAGGGGGCAAGCTCCTACAATGAGCAGTTCTTC.

This clonotype was seen once. This chain joins TRBV3-1 and TRBJ2-1; D assignment may be TRBD1 or TRBD2 (5 bases each). This CDR3 is built from 15 residues. Germline lookup yields CDR1 LGHDT and CDR2 YNNKEL (reference sequence). V gave up 2 bases and J gave up 5 bases, with 13 bases separating them. CDR3 region: CASSQWGSIHNEQFF. The CDR3 region has the DNA TGTGCCAGCAGCCAATGGGGGTCTATTCACAATGAGCAGTTCTTC.

For the CDR3, the DNA is TGCAGTGCTACGTTGGCTTTGATGTTGGCGGGAGAGCAGTTCTTC. Residues: CSATLALMLAGEQFF. The V gene is TRBV20-1, the J gene TRBJ2-1; TRBD2 might be the D (6 bases). Germline lookup yields CDR1 DFQATT and CDR2 SNEGSKA (reference sequence). The CDR3 has 15 amino acids. V lost 4 bases and J 10 bases, leaving 23 bases between the germline ends.

The gene calls are TRBV7-9 and TRBJ2-5; D uncertain. Germline values: CDR1 SEHNR, CDR2 FQNEAQ (reference sequence). V was shortened by 7 bases and J by 5 bases, with 8 bases between the two germline ends. The CDR3 has 11 residues. CDR3: CASNPGETQYF. CDR3 DNA sequence: TGTGCCAGCAACCCCGGGGAGACCCAGTACTTC.

The chain carries TRBV18 and TRBJ2-5; no reliable D call. Germline-derived CDR1 and CDR2 are KGHSH and LQKENI. V lost 3 bases and J lost 6, with 8 bases in between. The CDR3 sequence is 12 residues long. The DNA of the CDR3 is TGTGCCAGCTCACCGCTTAAGAAGACCCAGTACTTC. Translation gives CASSPLKKTQYF.

The chain combines TRBV5-1 with TRBJ2-1; 8 nucleotides line up with TRBD2. V shed 6 bases and J 6 bases; nucleotides not matched to a gene: 8. The CDR3 loop spans 14 amino acids. Germline assignment: CDR1 SGHRS and CDR2 YFSETQ. The CDR3 nucleotides are TGCGCCAGCACCCGGGGGGGCCCGGGCAATGAGCAGTTCTTC. Translated, it gives CASTRGGPGNEQFF. The full variable domain, completed using reference TRBV5-1 and TRBJ2-1, is KAGVTQTPRYLIKTRGQQVTLSCSPISGHRSVSWYQQTPGQGLQFLFEYFSETQRNKGNFPGRFSGRQFSNSRSEMNVSTLELGDSALYLCASTRGGPGNEQFFGPGTRLTVL.

The rearrangement joins TRBV24-1 to TRBJ2-1; 9 bases are shared with TRBD1. The CDR3 runs to 16 residues. The trim removed 3 bases at V and 7 bases at J, leaving 9 bases unmatched. From germline, CDR1 is KGHDR and CDR2 SFDVKD. CDR3 sequence reads: CATSDPSGQGRNEQFF. The CDR3 region has the DNA TGTGCCACCAGTGATCCCTCGGGACAGGGAAGGAATGAGCAGTTCTTC.

This clonotype appeared a single time. The chain joins TRBV18 to TRBJ2-5, with TRBD2 matching 9 bases. The ends lost 6 bases at V and 3 bases at J; junction bases unmatched: 8. The germline V gene encodes CDR1 KGHSH and CDR2 LQKENI. This CDR3 has 15 amino acids. The CDR3 coding sequence is TGTGCCAGCTCGATAGCGGGGGCTCGGGAAGAGACCCAGTACTTC. Encoded protein: CASSIAGAREETQYF.